The clone carrying this T cell receptor (beta chain) was counted many times. The source of the sample is a study of CD8 T cells in ankylosing spondylitis. TCRdb reprocessed the 5' RACE reads with MiXCR, giving one entry per CDR3 protein. The sample contains 250,000 or so distinct CDR3 sequences, under 20% of which appear only once. The junction had 14 bases not matched to a gene; V was cut back by 2 bases and J by 6 bases. The CDR3 extends over 17 amino acids. Germline V gene sequence: CDR1 SGHRS, CDR2 YFSETQ. The genes are TRBV5-1 and TRBJ2-1, with 7 positions matching TRBD2. Input material: blood, either unsorted or a sorted T cell fraction (not recorded which). This receptor was identified in a male donor with ankylosing spondylitis or in good health (not recorded which). The CDR3 coding sequence is TGCGCCAGCAGCTTACCGGGGCTAGCGGAAAGGGGCAATGAGCAGTTCTTC. Its protein is CASSLPGLAERGNEQFF.